What follows are 5 T cell receptor beta chains derived from one specimen sequenced in a study of OX40 agonist ivuxolimab in advanced cancers. Repertoires were generated with immunoSEQ multiplex PCR, while TCRdb's copy carries only in-frame clones and drops some. Among roughly 66,000 clones listed, about 85% were seen once. The sample in question was CD4+ or CD8+ T cells sorted from blood, obtained in a trial of the OX40 agonist ivuxolimab. The receptors originated from an adult with an advanced solid tumor such as melanoma, head and neck, liver or kidney cancer.

The rearrangement uses TRBV7-9 and TRBJ2-1; 9 bases align to TRBD1. The J segment lost 5 bases and the V segment lost 3 bases, leaving 8 bases of the junction unmatched. CDR1 and CDR2 from the germline V gene are SEHNR and FQNEAQ (reference sequence). CDR3 length: 16 residues. The CDR3 sequence: CASSFYRDRVNNEQFF. The CDR3, as DNA: TGTGCCAGCAGCTTTTACCGGGACAGGGTTAACAATGAGCAGTTCTTC.

As regards this clone: One end of the junction does not line up with germline, which may come from a read error. The V and J genes are TRBV7-7 and TRBJ2-3; perhaps TRBD1 as D (6 bases). The CDR3 totals 14 residues. Per the germline V gene, CDR1 is SSHAT and CDR2 is FNYEAQ (reference sequence). The CDR3 DNA reads TGTGCTAGCAGCCTTGGGGACATCACAGATACGCAGTATTTT. This sequence encodes CASSLGDITDTQYF.

The chain joins TRBV5-1 to TRBJ2-5; D gene unclear. V lost 7 bases to trimming and J lost 1 base, with 14 bases between them. CDR3 length: 14 residues. From germline, CDR1 is SGHRS and CDR2 YFSETQ. CDR3 bases: TGCGCCAGCTCGACTCAAACCATCCAAGAGACCCAGTACTTC. Encoded protein: CASSTQTIQETQYF.

The chain joins TRBV5-6 to TRBJ2-3; D is unclear. This CDR3 comprises 16 residues. The ends were cut back, 1 base at V and 3 bases at J, with 15 bases in the middle. Germline CDR1 is SGHDT and CDR2 is YYEEEE. CDR3 in DNA: TGTGCCAGCAGCTTGACCACATTGGGCGCGACAGATACGCAGTATTTT. This codes for CASSLTTLGATDTQYF.

This sequence joins TRBV27 and TRBJ2-2; D is ambiguous. This CDR3 comprises 13 residues. Germline values: CDR1 MNHEY, CDR2 SMNVEV (reference sequence). V lost 5 bases, J lost 2 bases, and 6 bases lay in between. CDR3 amino acids: CASSAFNTGELFF. The CDR3 DNA follows: TGTGCCAGCAGTGCCTTCAACACCGGGGAGCTGTTTTTT.